This T cell receptor (beta chain) was profiled in a study of CD8+CD57+ T cells in acquired aplastic anemia. Comment on this clonotype: Since no conserved phenylalanine or tryptophan closes the CDR3, a read error is the likely cause.

CD8+CD57+ cell expansion, shown by flow cytometry, had occurred in the patients selected for sequencing. All participating patients were living with severe acquired aplastic anemia. Germline CDR1 is KGHDR and CDR2 is SFDVKD. The CDR3 consists of 17 residues. For CDR3 and TCR beta VDJ profiling, genomic DNA was the template used. MiXCR, run by TCRdb on the reads, gives a single entry per CDR3 protein. The sample lists 220,000 or so distinct CDR3 sequences; 65% were seen once. This clonotype originated in a human donor with aplastic anemia. Sequencing was performed on sorted CD4+, CD8+, or CD8+CD57+ T cells (not recorded which) from PBMCs. This chain uses TRBV24-1 with TRBJ2-7; 7 bases agree with TRBD1. The CDR3, as DNA: TGTGCCGCCAGTGATTTTTACCCCGACAGGGTTCGGTACGAGCAGTACCTC. It yields the protein CAASDFYPDRVRYEQYL.